Each of the 2 T cell receptor beta chains below was sequenced from the same sample in a study of cytomegalovirus exposure and HLA in healthy donors. Vbeta (60) and Jbeta (13) primers were used in the PCR. Sequencing used immunoSEQ multiplex PCR; TCRdb keeps in-frame clones, though not all of them. The table has tens of thousands of clones, about four fifths seen once. Source material: PBMCs. Receptor source: a woman in her thirties or forties in good health and CMV-seronegative.

The V call is TRBV18, the J call TRBJ2-1; unclear D gene. This CDR3 is 15 amino acids long. Trimming took off 2 bases at V and 0 bases at J, with 8 bases between the two ends. In germline, CDR1 is KGHSH, CDR2 LQKENI. Here the CDR3 reads CASSPDLSSYNEQFF. DNA for the CDR3: TGTGCCAGCTCACCAGATCTGAGCTCCTACAATGAGCAGTTCTTC.

The chain uses TRBV5-1 and TRBJ2-3; D is undetermined. This CDR3 is built from 16 residues. CDR1 and CDR2 from the germline V gene are SGHRS and YFSETQ. V dropped 0 bases and J dropped 1 base, with 12 bases sitting between them. The CDR3 loop reads CASSLVEPRGTDTQYF. The CDR3 DNA reads as TGCGCCAGCAGCTTGGTGGAGCCCCGGGGCACAGATACGCAGTATTTT.